The 5 T cell receptor beta chains in this list originate from one sample, sequenced in a study of cytomegalovirus exposure and HLA in healthy donors. This PCR relied on a set of 60 Vbeta primers and 13 Jbeta primers. Data came from immunoSEQ multiplex PCR; TCRdb stores just in-frame clones and leaves some out. The repertoire has approximately 120,000 clones, almost 75% of them found once; the top ten carry approximately 8.4%. The sample comprised PBMCs. All receptors come from a middle-aged man in good health and CMV-seronegative.

The chain recombines TRBV29-1 with TRBJ2-1; D might be TRBD1 (6 bases). V lost 5 bases to trimming and J lost 11 bases, with 19 bases between them. CDR3 length: 13 amino acids. In germline, CDR1 is SQVTM, CDR2 ANQGSEA. The chain's CDR3 is CSVPTLPQGQQFF. The CDR3 DNA reads as TGCAGCGTTCCAACACTTCCACAGGGACAGCAGTTCTTC.

This clone has more than one count but fewer than ten. The rearrangement joins TRBV19 to TRBJ2-5; 8 bases fit TRBD2. V gave up 6 bases and J gave up 5 bases; unmatched junction bases: 8. Germline V CDR1 and CDR2: LNHDA, SQIVND (reference sequence). This CDR3 has 14 residues. The CDR3, as DNA: TGTGCCAGTAGCTTCGGGACTAGAGCGGAGACCCAGTACTTC. This translates into CASSFGTRAETQYF.

The chain carries TRBV7-3 and TRBJ2-1; no reliable D call. The V end lost 3 bases, the J end lost 0 bases, and 9 bases lay between the germline ends. The germline CDR1 and CDR2 sequences are SGHTA and FQGTGA. The CDR3 covers 15 residues. This CDR3 is CASSFEAVSYNEQFF. In DNA form, the CDR3 reads TGTGCCAGCAGCTTTGAGGCAGTCTCCTACAATGAGCAGTTCTTC.

The chain is built from TRBV7-2 and TRBJ2-5, with a tentative D call TRBD2 (7 bases). Germline loops: CDR1 SGHTA, CDR2 FQGNSA. Deletions cut 1 base from V and 5 bases from J, with 20 bases between. The CDR3 spans 17 residues. The CDR3 loop is CASSLGERWGGAETQYF. CDR3 DNA sequence: TGTGCCAGCAGCTTAGGGGAACGGTGGGGGGGCGCGGAGACCCAGTACTTC.

This chain links TRBV18 with TRBJ1-3, with unresolved D. The CDR3 is 16 residues long. Germline CDR1 KGHSH, CDR2 LQKENI. The ends were cut back, 6 bases at V and 0 bases at J, with 15 bases in the middle. CDR3 sequence reads: CASSPRTLSSGNTIYF. The CDR3 coding sequence is TGTGCCAGCTCGCCTAGGACTTTATCCTCTGGAAACACCATATATTTT.